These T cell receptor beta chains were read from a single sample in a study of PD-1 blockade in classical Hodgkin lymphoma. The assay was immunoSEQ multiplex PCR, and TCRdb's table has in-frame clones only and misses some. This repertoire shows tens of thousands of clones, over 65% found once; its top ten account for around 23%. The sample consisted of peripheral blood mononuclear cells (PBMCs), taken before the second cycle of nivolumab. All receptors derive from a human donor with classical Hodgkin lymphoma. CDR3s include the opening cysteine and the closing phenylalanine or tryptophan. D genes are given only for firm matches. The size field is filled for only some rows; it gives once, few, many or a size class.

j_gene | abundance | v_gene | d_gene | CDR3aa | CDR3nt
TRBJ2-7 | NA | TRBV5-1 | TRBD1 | CASSSRTGSSYEQYF | TGCGCCAGCAGCTCAAGGACAGGGTCTTCCTACGAGCAGTACTTC
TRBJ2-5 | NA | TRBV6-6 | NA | CASNLPGSGQETQYF | TGTGCCAGCAACCTACCCGGGAGCGGCCAAGAGACCCAGTACTTC
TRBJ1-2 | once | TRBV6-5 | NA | CASSQGGIGYTF | TGTGCCAGCAGCCAAGGAGGGATCGGCTACACCTTC
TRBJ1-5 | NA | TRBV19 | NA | CASSGRGRYQPQHF | TGTGCCAGTAGTGGACGGGGCCGCTATCAGCCCCAGCATTTT
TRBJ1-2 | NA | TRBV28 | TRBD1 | CASSLDTGELDGYTF | TGTGCCAGCAGTTTGGACACAGGGGAATTAGATGGCTACACCTTC
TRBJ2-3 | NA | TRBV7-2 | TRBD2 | CASSSGGSTDTQYF | TGTGCCAGCAGCTCGGGGGGGAGCACAGATACGCAGTATTTT
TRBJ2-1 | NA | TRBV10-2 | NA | CASSGTQRDNEQFF | TGCGCCAGTTCCGGGACCCAGAGGGACAATGAGCAGTTCTTC
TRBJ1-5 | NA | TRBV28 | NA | CASSLEVSHSNQPQHF | TGTGCCAGCAGTTTAGAGGTTTCTCATAGCAATCAGCCCCAGCATTTT
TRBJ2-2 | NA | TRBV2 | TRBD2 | CASSDGPRGGHTGELFF | TGTGCCAGCAGTGATGGTCCGCGGGGGGGCCATACCGGGGAGCTGTTTTTT
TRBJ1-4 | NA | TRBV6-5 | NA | CASSYGGIDEKLFF | TGTGCCAGCAGTTACGGAGGGATCGATGAAAAACTGTTTTTT
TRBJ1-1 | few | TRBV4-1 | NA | CASSQDQVPHGTEAFF | TGCGCCAGCAGCCAAGACCAAGTCCCCCATGGGACTGAAGCTTTCTTT
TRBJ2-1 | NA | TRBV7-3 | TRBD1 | CASSLMGQGGDNEQFF | TGTGCCAGCAGCTTAATGGGACAGGGAGGGGACAATGAGCAGTTCTTC
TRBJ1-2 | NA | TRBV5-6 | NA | CASSLGPENYGYTF | TGTGCCAGCAGCTTGGGTCCAGAGAACTATGGCTACACCTTC
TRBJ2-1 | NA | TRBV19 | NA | CASSIGVKRYEQFF | TGTGCCAGTAGTATAGGGGTTAAGCGTTATGAGCAGTTCTTC
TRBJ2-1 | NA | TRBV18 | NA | CASSPGQGMNEQFF | TGTGCCAGCTCACCAGGGCAGGGGATGAATGAGCAGTTCTTC
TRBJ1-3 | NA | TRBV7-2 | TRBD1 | CASSYTGDGNTIYF | TGTGCCAGCAGCTACACAGGGGATGGAAACACCATATATTTT
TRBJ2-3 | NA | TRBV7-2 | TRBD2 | CASSLLADTSTDTQYF | TGTGCCAGCAGTCTACTAGCGGATACTAGCACAGATACGCAGTATTTT
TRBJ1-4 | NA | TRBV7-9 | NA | CASNRGWQQNEKLFF | TGTGCCAGCAACCGAGGGTGGCAGCAGAATGAAAAACTGTTTTTT